What follows is one TCR beta chain and its context. This clone was counted only a few times. No much larger clonotype is one base removed from it; base qualities were not supplied. These data belong to a study of T cells in tuberculosis listed by TCRdb under 2018. About the investigation overall: The study combined CD1B tetramers and high-throughput TCR immunosequencing to characterize T cells specific for the mycobacterial lipid antigen glucose monomycolate (GMM).

Thawed, overnight-rested PBMC were stained with GMM-loaded CD1B tetramer, a Live/Dead dye and anti-CD3, then sorted on a FACS Aria II. C32 glucose monomycolate purified from Rhodococcus equi was loaded onto CD1B tetramers. Before cryopreservation, the PBMC used for tetramer sorting had been depleted of CD14-expressing monocytes for a separate study. From each donor, 75,000 to 100,000 tetramer-negative cells were sorted and analyzed together with the tetramer-positive cells. GMM-loaded CD1B tetramers were used to sort antigen-specific T cells from several healthy South African adults. Because TCR-alpha and TCR-beta chains were sequenced unpaired, no information on chain pairing was available. TCR libraries were generated with the immunoSEQ multiplex PCR assay, using TCR-beta and/or TCR-alpha/delta assays for each sample. The Illumina high-throughput platform was used to sequence the amplified TCR libraries. For the original study's pipeline: Clustering and dimensionality reduction relied on pairwise TCRdist distances among GMM-specific receptors from T cells that were either sorted ex vivo or expanded in vitro. Sequence motifs, defined by gene usage and CDR3 content, were tested for enrichment in tetramer-positive compared with tetramer-negative populations. What TCRdb holds here is the immuneACCESS table cut down to in-frame rearrangements. Part of the clones is not present; checked against another copy, under half of the missing clones reflect an unresolved V gene, and the others are unexplained. That table furnishes V, J and clone size, whereas the DNA furnished D and trimming. In this sample the table shows more than 70,000 clones, roughly 93% of which occur a single time. The ten biggest clones cover around 1.8% of the sample.

General study outcomes and caveats: T cells binding the CD1B-GMM tetramer with low affinity may have been missed by the stringent sort gate.

Taken from cysteine to phenylalanine, the CDR3 has 15 residues. Only the CDR3 DNA stays, 45 bases, in frame from base 1. The germline V gene supplies CDR1 WSHSY and CDR2 SAAADI. Clipping removes 4 bases from V and 0 bases from J, with 0 as the unmatched junction base count. The sample consisted of CD1b-GMM tetramer-negative cells sorted from PBMCs. The meaning of the sample's cell subset or site label: T cells not binding CD1B-GMM tetramer, sorted from same donor. The TCR was taken from an adult woman with latent tuberculosis. This chain is built from TRBV10-2 and TRBJ2-5, with 12 middle bases fitting TRBD2. For the CDR3, the sequence is CASSGLAGDQETQYF. The bases are TGCGCCAGCAGTGGACTAGCGGGGGACCAAGAGACCCAGTACTTC.